What follows are 28 T cell receptor beta chains derived from one specimen sequenced in a study of regulatory dendritic cells for organ transplantation. Antigen specificity for these receptors is unknown. The protocol was immunoSEQ multiplex PCR, while the TCRdb copy is restricted to in-frame clones and leaves out a portion. The sample shows about 11,000 clones, 75% of them seen only once. CFSE-labeled sorted T cells met regulatory or mature dendritic cells for 5 days. Sequenced material: memory CD4+ T cells from blood cultured with regulatory dendritic cells. Described subset: CD45RO+ memory T cells. The source of these receptors is a human donor in good health.

J is TRBJ1-4 and V is TRBV5-1, with D uncertain. The CDR3 length is 13 residues. Trimming cost V 2 bases and J 8 bases, with 10 bases left between them. Germline lookup yields CDR1 SGHRS and CDR2 YFSETQ. The CDR3 DNA is TGCGCCAGCAGCTTTGACATTGGCGAAAAACTGTTTTTT. Amino acids: CASSFDIGEKLFF.

The chain recombines TRBV27 with TRBJ2-3; D not certain. CDR3 length: 15 residues. Germline-derived CDR1 and CDR2 are MNHEY and SMNVEV (reference sequence). Trimming stripped 5 bases from V and 1 base from J, with 13 bases between. CDR3 protein: CASSRPPSGTDTQYF. CDR3 sequence (DNA): TGTGCCAGCAGTCGCCCCCCCAGTGGCACAGATACGCAGTATTTT.

The J gene is TRBJ2-1, the V gene TRBV9; weak D call: TRBD2 (5 bases). This CDR3 region has 13 residues. Trimming took 0 bases from V and 9 from J, leaving 10 bases between them. Germline loops: CDR1 SGDLS, CDR2 YYNGEE. The CDR3 is CASSVGTSGEQFF. The CDR3 bases are TGTGCCAGCAGCGTAGGGACTTCGGGTGAGCAGTTCTTC.

The chain is built from TRBV10-3 and TRBJ1-2; D remains ambiguous. The CDR3 loop spans 11 amino acids. In germline, CDR1 is ENHRY, CDR2 SYGVKD. With 10 bases removed from V and 8 bases from J, the gap between germline ends came to 14 bases. CDR3 sequence (DNA): TGTGCCAGCAGCCCGGGGTTGGGCTACACCTTC. Residues: CASSPGLGYTF.

The chain has TRBV2 and TRBJ1-5; D is unclear. V lost 2 bases to trimming and J lost 4 bases, with 9 bases between them. The V gene's germline CDR1 is SNHLY and CDR2 FYNNEI. This CDR3 has 14 amino acids. CDR3 in DNA: TGTGCCAGCAGTGAAAAGACACCTAATCAGCCCCAGCATTTT. Translated, it gives CASSEKTPNQPQHF.

This chain uses TRBV5-6 with TRBJ2-2; D is unclear. The CDR3 runs to 15 residues. In germline, CDR1 is SGHDT, CDR2 YYEEEE. V was trimmed by 2 bases and J by 6 bases, leaving 14 bases between them. The CDR3 protein is CASSFGASGSGELFF. The CDR3 DNA follows: TGTGCCAGCAGCTTCGGAGCCAGTGGATCCGGGGAGCTGTTTTTT. Full variable domain (missing parts from reference TRBV5-6 and TRBJ2-2): DAGVTQSPTHLIKTRGQQVTLRCSPKSGHDTVSWYQQALGQGPQFIFQYYEEEERQRGNFPDRFSGHQFPNYSSELNVNALLLGDSALYLCASSFGASGSGELFFGEGSRLTVL.

Written as DNA, the CDR3 is TGTGCCAGCAGTTTGACGGGACAGCAACTGTTTTTT. It specifies CASSLTGQQLFF. The chain uses TRBV6-6 and TRBJ1-4; 7 bases line up with TRBD1. Germline assignment: CDR1 MNHNY and CDR2 SVGAGI (reference sequence). The CDR3 extends over 12 amino acids. V was pared by 4 bases and J by 12 bases, with 5 bases of the junction left unmatched.

This chain uses TRBV5-1 with TRBJ1-4, with TRBD1 matching 10 bases. Germline CDR1 is SGHRS and CDR2 is YFSETQ. J was trimmed by 0 bases and V by 7 bases; bases with no gene match: 3. The CDR3 runs 15 residues. Here the CDR3 DNA reads TGCGCCAGCGGGACAGGGGACGCAACTAATGAAAAACTGTTTTTT. This translates into CASGTGDATNEKLFF.

Sample share makes this clone medium-sized. The chain uses TRBV12-5 and TRBJ1-2; D remains unclear. The CDR3 covers 12 residues. Germline CDR1 reads LGHNT; CDR2 reads FRNRAP. V lost 5 bases and J lost 2, with 6 bases in between. The CDR3 DNA is TGTGCTAGTGGTGGAGAGAACTATGGCTACACCTTC. It is translated as CASGGENYGYTF.

This chain joins TRBV7-3 and TRBJ2-1; 14 nucleotides line up with TRBD2. Germline V CDR1 and CDR2: SGHTA, FQGTGA. Trimming at V came to 9 bases and at J to 4 bases, leaving 5 bases not matched to a gene. CDR3 length: 15 amino acids. As DNA, the CDR3 is TGTGCCAGTAGTTGGACTAGCGGGGGGTACAATGAGCAGTTCTTC. As protein: CASSWTSGGYNEQFF.

The J gene is TRBJ1-6, the V gene TRBV7-9; no definite D call. Germline V gives CDR1 SEHNR, CDR2 FQNEAQ (reference sequence). The CDR3 consists of 17 residues. With 3 bases removed from V and 7 bases from J, the gap between germline ends came to 19 bases. CDR3 sequence: CASSFGSSRTGNSPLHF. The DNA of the CDR3 is TGTGCCAGCAGCTTTGGCAGCTCCCGGACGGGAAATTCACCCCTCCACTTT.

This sequence joins TRBV6-1 and TRBJ1-2; D is undetermined. Trimming cost V 1 base and J 8 bases, with 17 bases left between them. The germline gives CDR1 MNHNS, CDR2 SASEGT. The CDR3 runs 15 residues. The CDR3 loop is CASSEESGSYAGYTF. For the CDR3, the DNA is TGTGCCAGCAGTGAAGAATCAGGATCCTATGCGGGCTACACCTTC.

The count of this clone is one. V is TRBV19 and J is TRBJ1-1, with D unresolved. Germline CDR1 LNHDA, CDR2 SQIVND (reference sequence). The CDR3 runs 15 residues. The V and J ends lost 7 bases and 3 bases respectively, with 18 bases between them. In DNA, the CDR3 is TGTGCCAGTACCCCGCCGGAGGGAAGGTACACTGAAGCTTTCTTT. This translates into CASTPPEGRYTEAFF.

This clone was recorded only once. The CDR3 here is CASSEAREAFF. The CDR3 DNA sequence: TGTGCCAGCAGTGAGGCCAGGGAAGCTTTCTTT. The rearrangement uses TRBV2 and TRBJ1-1; D remains unclear. The CDR3 is made up of 11 amino acids. V lost 3 bases, J lost 8 bases, and 7 bases lay in between. Looked up from germline, CDR1 is SNHLY and CDR2 is FYNNEI.

The gene calls are TRBV9 and TRBJ1-3, with 9 bases matching TRBD1. Germline-derived CDR1 and CDR2 are SGDLS and YYNGEE. The V gene end was trimmed by 3 bases and the J gene end by 7 bases; junction bases not matched to a gene: 8. This CDR3 contains 15 residues. In DNA form, the CDR3 reads TGTGCCAGCAGCGAAAGGACAGGGGCGTCGAACACCATATATTTT. Translating it yields CASSERTGASNTIYF.

This rearrangement joins TRBV9 to TRBJ1-2; 7 nucleotides line up with TRBD1. Germline loops: CDR1 SGDLS, CDR2 YYNGEE. The trim removed 5 bases at V and 1 base at J, leaving 8 bases unmatched. The CDR3 sequence is 15 residues long. The CDR3 DNA follows: TGTGCCAGCAGGGTCGACAGGGATATTAACTATGGCTACACCTTC. It specifies CASRVDRDINYGYTF.

The CDR3 sequence: CASSPMSRGGGETQYF. The CDR3 nucleotides read TGCGCCAGCAGCCCCATGAGTAGGGGAGGTGGGGAGACCCAGTACTTC. The J gene is TRBJ2-5, the V gene TRBV4-1; D may be TRBD2 (6 bases). This CDR3 has 16 residues. Germline-derived CDR1 and CDR2 are MGHRA and YSYEKL. Trimming removed 4 bases at V and 5 bases at J, with 20 bases between.

The rearrangement joins TRBV9 to TRBJ2-7; possible D gene TRBD1, 5 bases. V was pared by 4 bases and J by 3 bases, with 14 bases between. In germline, CDR1 is SGDLS, CDR2 YYNGEE. The CDR3 length is 14 residues. The CDR3 loop reads CASSPHTGNYEQYF. For the CDR3, the DNA is TGTGCCAGCAGCCCCCACACAGGAAACTACGAGCAGTACTTC. Full variable domain (missing parts from reference TRBV9 and TRBJ2-7): DSGVTQTPKHLITATGQRVTLRCSPRSGDLSVYWYQQSLDQGLQFLIQYYNGEERAKGNILERFSAQQFPDLHSELNLSSLELGDSALYFCASSPHTGNYEQYFGPGTRLTVT.

The rearrangement uses TRBV11-2 and TRBJ2-5, with D possibly TRBD2 on 6 matching bases. With 0 bases removed from V and 5 bases from J, the gap between germline ends came to 13 bases. The CDR3 totals 15 residues. Germline lookup yields CDR1 SGHAT and CDR2 FQNNGV. Written as DNA, the CDR3 is TGTGCCAGCAGCTTAGATCCGTCGGGGAGGGAGACCCAGTACTTC. It codes for CASSLDPSGRETQYF.

V gene TRBV5-4 combines with J gene TRBJ2-3, with TRBD2 matching 10 bases. Germline CDR1 SGHNT, CDR2 YYREEE (reference sequence). The V gene end was trimmed by 2 bases and the J gene end by 5 bases; junction bases not matched to a gene: 5. This CDR3 comprises 15 residues. DNA of the CDR3: TGTGCCAGCAGCTTACCGGGACTAGCGAGAGATACGCAGTATTTT. Its protein is CASSLPGLARDTQYF.

Concerning this clone itself: The same CDR3 is also encoded by other DNA sequences in this sample. Here the CDR3 reads CASRQGLAGGNTGELFF. CDR3 bases: TGTGCCAGCAGACAAGGACTAGCGGGGGGTAACACCGGGGAGCTGTTTTTT. This rearrangement joins TRBV5-4 to TRBJ2-2; 14 nucleotides agree with TRBD2. CDR1 SGHNT and CDR2 YYREEE come from the germline V gene (reference sequence). Trimming removed 5 bases from V and 2 bases from J; junction bases left unmatched: 5. This CDR3 is 17 amino acids long.

The gene calls are TRBV5-1 and TRBJ2-1; possible D gene TRBD2, 6 bases. The CDR3 has 14 amino acids. V shed 3 bases and J shed 9 bases, with 16 bases lying between them. From germline, CDR1 is SGHRS and CDR2 YFSETQ. The CDR3 DNA follows: TGCGCCAGCAGCTGGCGGGGCAGGAGTGGTGAGCAGTTCTTC. Its protein is CASSWRGRSGEQFF.

The chain couples TRBV2 to TRBJ2-5; a weak D match, TRBD2 (6 bases). V shed 6 bases and J shed 9 bases, with 14 bases lying between them. There are 12 residues in the CDR3. Germline V gene sequence: CDR1 SNHLY, CDR2 FYNNEI. The CDR3 here is CASSPDGEAQYF. The DNA of the CDR3 is TGTGCCAGCAGCCCAGACGGGGAGGCCCAGTACTTC.

The rearrangement links TRBV5-8 to TRBJ2-5; TRBD1 might be the D (5 bases). The CDR3 runs to 15 residues. Trimming removed 0 bases from V and 4 bases from J, with 13 bases in between. Germline CDR1 reads SGHTS; CDR2 reads YDEGEE. Here the CDR3 DNA reads TGTGCCAGCAGCTTGGCAGGGAATTCTGGAGAGACCCAGTACTTC. This codes for CASSLAGNSGETQYF.

This chain uses TRBV28 with TRBJ2-5, with D maybe TRBD2 (5 bases). Looked up from germline, CDR1 is MDHEN and CDR2 is SYDVKM. The CDR3 is 15 amino acids. The V gene lost 7 bases and the J gene lost 0 bases, with 15 bases spanning the gap. CDR3 DNA: TGTGCCAGCATCGGAGGACGCAAGTACCAAGAGACCCAGTACTTC. It yields the protein CASIGGRKYQETQYF.

The rearrangement links TRBV9 to TRBJ2-1; tentatively, D is TRBD2 (6 bases). Trimming removed 1 base at V and 5 bases at J, with 13 bases between. The CDR3 is 15 residues long. The germline gives CDR1 SGDLS, CDR2 YYNGEE. DNA of the CDR3: TGTGCCAGCAGCGTATTCGAGCGGGTAGACAATGAGCAGTTCTTC. Translation: CASSVFERVDNEQFF.

The chain links TRBV5-4 to TRBJ2-5, with 10 bases fitting TRBD2. The V gene end was trimmed by 4 bases and the J gene end by 5 bases; junction bases not matched to a gene: 20. Looked up from germline, CDR1 is SGHNT and CDR2 is YYREEE (reference sequence). This CDR3 comprises 19 residues. The CDR3 DNA reads TGTGCCAGCAGCCTAAACAGGGTTTTGAGCGGGGGGGCCGGGGAGACCCAGTACTTC. Protein product: CASSLNRVLSGGAGETQYF.

This chain connects TRBV4-2 to TRBJ1-3; D is unresolved. The CDR3 has 17 amino acids. V was cut by 0 bases and J by 1 base, with 13 bases left in between. CDR1 is LGHNA, CDR2 YNFKEQ, per germline. The CDR3 reads CASSQDALPGSGNTIYF. CDR3 in DNA: TGTGCCAGCAGCCAAGACGCTTTACCAGGATCTGGAAACACCATATATTTT.